This T cell receptor (beta chain) comes out of a study of cytomegalovirus exposure and HLA in healthy donors. PCR was performed using 60 Vbeta and 13 Jbeta primers. Assay used: immunoSEQ multiplex PCR; TCRdb lists only in-frame clones, some missing. The data show some 140,000 clones, approximately 80% seen once. This clone has a single count. Its antigen is currently unknown. Overall study results and limits: One variant, a missense change in DCLRE1C, was linked in a later analysis to TCR beta V- and J-gene trimming. Reportedly, fewer N-insertions than the approximately 700-donor mean appeared in an Asian-associated ancestry cluster in a later analysis.

V dropped 7 bases and J dropped 4 bases, with 17 bases sitting between them. This CDR3 region has 14 residues. Germline loops: CDR1 MDHEN, CDR2 SYDVKM. The sequenced sample was PBMCs. The source is a man aged 25 to 40 in good health and CMV-seropositive. The rearrangement links TRBV28 to TRBJ2-7; possible D gene TRBD1, 5 bases. In DNA form, the CDR3 reads TGTGCCAGCAAATCTGGGGCAGAGAGATACGAGCAGTACTTC. Protein product: CASKSGAERYEQYF.